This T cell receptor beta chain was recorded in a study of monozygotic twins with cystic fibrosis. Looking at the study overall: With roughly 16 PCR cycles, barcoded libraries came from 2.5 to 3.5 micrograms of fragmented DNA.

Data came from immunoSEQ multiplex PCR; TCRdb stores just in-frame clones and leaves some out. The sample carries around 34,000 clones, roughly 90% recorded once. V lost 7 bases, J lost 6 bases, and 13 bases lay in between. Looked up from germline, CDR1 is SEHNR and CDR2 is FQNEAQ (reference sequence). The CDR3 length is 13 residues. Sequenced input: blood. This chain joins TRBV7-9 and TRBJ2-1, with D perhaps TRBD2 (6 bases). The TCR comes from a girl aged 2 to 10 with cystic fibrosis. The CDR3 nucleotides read TGTGCCAGCACCGTAACTAGCCGCAATGAGCAGTTCTTC. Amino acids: CASTVTSRNEQFF.